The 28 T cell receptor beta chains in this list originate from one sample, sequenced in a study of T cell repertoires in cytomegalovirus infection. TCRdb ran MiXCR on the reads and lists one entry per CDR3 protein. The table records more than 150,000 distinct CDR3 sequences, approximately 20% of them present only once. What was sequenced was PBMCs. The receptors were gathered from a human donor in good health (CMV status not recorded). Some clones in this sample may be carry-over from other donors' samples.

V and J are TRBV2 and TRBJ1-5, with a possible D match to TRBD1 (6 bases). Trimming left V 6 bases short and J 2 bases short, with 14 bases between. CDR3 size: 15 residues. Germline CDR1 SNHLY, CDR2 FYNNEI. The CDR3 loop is CASRVSGAGNQPQHF. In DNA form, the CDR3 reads TGTGCCAGCAGGGTGTCGGGGGCGGGCAATCAGCCCCAGCATTTT.

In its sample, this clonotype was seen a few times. CDR3 region: CASSALGTEAFF. The CDR3 DNA is TGTGCCAGCAGTGCCCTGGGGACTGAAGCTTTCTTT. The rearrangement joins TRBV28 to TRBJ1-1, with no clear D. CDR3 length: 12 amino acids. V was pared by 5 bases and J by 5 bases, with 9 bases between. CDR1 and CDR2 (germline): MDHEN, SYDVKM.

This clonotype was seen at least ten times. DNA for the CDR3: TGTGCCAGCAGCTTTCCAGGGGGCCGTGAAGCTTTCTTT. Its protein product is CASSFPGGREAFF. The chain recombines TRBV7-2 with TRBJ1-1, with 8 bases lining up with TRBD1. CDR3 length: 13 amino acids. With 3 bases clipped from V and 7 bases from J, the junction kept 4 bases outside the gene matches. Germline CDR1 reads SGHTA; CDR2 reads FQGNSA. Combining the CDR3 with reference TRBV7-2 and TRBJ1-1 gives the whole variable domain GAGVSQSPSNKVTEKGKDVELRCDPISGHTALYWYRQSLGQGLEFLIYFQGNSAPDKSGLPSDRFSAERTGGSVSTLTIQRTQQEDSAVYLCASSFPGGREAFFGQGTRLTVV.

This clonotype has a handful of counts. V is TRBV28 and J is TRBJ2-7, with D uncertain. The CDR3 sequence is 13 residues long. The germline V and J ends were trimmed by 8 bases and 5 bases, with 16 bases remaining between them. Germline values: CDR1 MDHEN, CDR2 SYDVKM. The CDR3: CASEVQPGDEQYF. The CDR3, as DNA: TGTGCCAGCGAGGTACAGCCCGGCGACGAGCAGTACTTC. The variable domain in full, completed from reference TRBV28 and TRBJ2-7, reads DVKVTQSSRYLVKRTGEKVFLECVQDMDHENMFWYRQDPGLGLRLIYFSYDVKMKEKGDIPEGYSVSREKKERFSLILESASTNQTSMYLCASEVQPGDEQYFGPGTRLTVT.

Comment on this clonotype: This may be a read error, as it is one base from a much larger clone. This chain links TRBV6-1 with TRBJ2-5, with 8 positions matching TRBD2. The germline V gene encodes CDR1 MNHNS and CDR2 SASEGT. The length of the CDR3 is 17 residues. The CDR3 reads CASREGRIAGTQETQYF. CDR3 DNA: TGTGCCAGCCGTGAGGGGAGGATAGCGGGGACCCAAGAGACCCAGTACTTC.

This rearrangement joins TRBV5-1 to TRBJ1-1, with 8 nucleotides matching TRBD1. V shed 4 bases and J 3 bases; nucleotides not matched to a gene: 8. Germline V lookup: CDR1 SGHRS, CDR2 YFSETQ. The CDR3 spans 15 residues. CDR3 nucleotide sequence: TGCGCCAGCAGCCCCCCGACAGGGGTTGACACTGAAGCTTTCTTT. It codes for CASSPPTGVDTEAFF.

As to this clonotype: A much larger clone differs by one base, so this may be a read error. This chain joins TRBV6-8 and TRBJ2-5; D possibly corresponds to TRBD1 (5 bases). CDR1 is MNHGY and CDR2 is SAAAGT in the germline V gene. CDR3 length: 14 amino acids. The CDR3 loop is CASSSARVAETQHF. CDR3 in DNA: TGTGCCAGCAGTTCGGCCAGGGTTGCAGAGACCCAGCACTTC.

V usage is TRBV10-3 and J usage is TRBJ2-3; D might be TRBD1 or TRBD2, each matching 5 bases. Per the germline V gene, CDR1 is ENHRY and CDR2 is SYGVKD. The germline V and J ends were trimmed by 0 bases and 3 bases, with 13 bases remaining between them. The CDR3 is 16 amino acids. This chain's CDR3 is CAISESVGRVTDTQYF. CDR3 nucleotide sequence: TGTGCCATCAGTGAGTCGGTGGGACGGGTGACAGATACGCAGTATTTT.

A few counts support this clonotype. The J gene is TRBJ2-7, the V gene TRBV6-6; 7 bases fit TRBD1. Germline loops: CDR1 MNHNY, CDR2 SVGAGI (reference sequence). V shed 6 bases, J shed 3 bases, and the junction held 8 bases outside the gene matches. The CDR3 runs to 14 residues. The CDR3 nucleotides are TGTGCCAGCAGCACCGGACAGGCCCACTACGAGCAGTACTTC. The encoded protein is CASSTGQAHYEQYF.

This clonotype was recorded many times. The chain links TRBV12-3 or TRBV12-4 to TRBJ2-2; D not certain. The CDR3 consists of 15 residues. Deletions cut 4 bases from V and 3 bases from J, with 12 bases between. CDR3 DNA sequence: TGTGCCAGCAGTTCCTTCAGCGTCGACACCGGGGAGCTGTTTTTT. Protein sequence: CASSSFSVDTGELFF.

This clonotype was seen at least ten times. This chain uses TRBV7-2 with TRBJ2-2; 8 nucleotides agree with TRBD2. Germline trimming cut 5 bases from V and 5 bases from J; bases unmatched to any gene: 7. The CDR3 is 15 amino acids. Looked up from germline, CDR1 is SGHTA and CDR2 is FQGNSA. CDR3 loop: CASSPGTSRTGELFF. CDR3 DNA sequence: TGTGCCAGCAGCCCCGGGACTAGTCGGACCGGGGAGCTGTTTTTT.

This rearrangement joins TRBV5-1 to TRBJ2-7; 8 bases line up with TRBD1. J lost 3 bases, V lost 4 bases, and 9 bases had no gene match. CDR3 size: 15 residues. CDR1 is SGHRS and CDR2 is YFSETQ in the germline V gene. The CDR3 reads CASSPRTGSLYEQYF. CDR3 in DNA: TGCGCCAGCAGCCCGAGGACAGGGTCCCTCTACGAGCAGTACTTC.

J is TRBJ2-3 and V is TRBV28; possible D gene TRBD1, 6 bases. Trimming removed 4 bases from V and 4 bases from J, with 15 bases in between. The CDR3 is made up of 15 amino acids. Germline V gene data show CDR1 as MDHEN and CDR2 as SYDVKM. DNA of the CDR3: TGTGCCAGCAGTTCAGCCGGGACAATATCAGATACGCAGTATTTT. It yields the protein CASSSAGTISDTQYF.

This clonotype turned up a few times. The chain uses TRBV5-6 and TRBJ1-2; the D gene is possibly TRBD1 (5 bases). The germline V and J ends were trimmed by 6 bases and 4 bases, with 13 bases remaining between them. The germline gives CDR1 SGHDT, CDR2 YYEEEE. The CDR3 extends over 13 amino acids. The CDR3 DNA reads TGTGCCAGCATCGGAACGGGACCCTATGGCTACACCTTC. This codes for CASIGTGPYGYTF.

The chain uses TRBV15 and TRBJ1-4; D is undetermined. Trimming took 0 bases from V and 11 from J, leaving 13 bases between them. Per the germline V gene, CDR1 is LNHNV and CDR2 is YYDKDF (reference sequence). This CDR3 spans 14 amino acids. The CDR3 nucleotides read TGTGCCACCAGCAGAGATCGCGGCGCGGGGAAACTGTTTTTT. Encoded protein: CATSRDRGAGKLFF.

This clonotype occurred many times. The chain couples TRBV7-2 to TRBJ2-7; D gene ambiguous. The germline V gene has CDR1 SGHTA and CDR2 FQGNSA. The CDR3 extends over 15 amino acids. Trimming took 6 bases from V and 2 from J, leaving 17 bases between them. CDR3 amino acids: CASSTVAARTYEQYF. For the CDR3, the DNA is TGTGCCAGCAGTACCGTGGCAGCGAGGACCTACGAGCAGTACTTC.

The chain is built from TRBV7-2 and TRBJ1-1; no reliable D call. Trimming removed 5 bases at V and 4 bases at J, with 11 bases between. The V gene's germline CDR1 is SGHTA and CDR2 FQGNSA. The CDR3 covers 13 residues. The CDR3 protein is CASSRGSVTEAFF. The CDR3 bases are TGTGCCAGCAGCCGAGGTAGTGTCACTGAAGCTTTCTTT.

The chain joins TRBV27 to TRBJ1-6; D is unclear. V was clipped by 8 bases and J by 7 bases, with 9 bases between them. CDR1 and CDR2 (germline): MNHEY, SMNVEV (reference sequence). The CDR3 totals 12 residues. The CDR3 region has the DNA TGTGCCAGCTCCTACATCAATTCACCCCTCCACTTT. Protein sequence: CASSYINSPLHF.

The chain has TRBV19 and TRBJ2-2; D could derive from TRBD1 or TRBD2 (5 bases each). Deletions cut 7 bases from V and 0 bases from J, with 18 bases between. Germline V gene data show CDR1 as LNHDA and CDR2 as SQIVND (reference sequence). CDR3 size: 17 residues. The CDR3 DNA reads TGTGCCAGTATTTCAGAAAGGGACGGGACGAACACCGGGGAGCTGTTTTTT. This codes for CASISERDGTNTGELFF.

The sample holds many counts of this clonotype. CDR3 nucleotides: TGTGCCAGCAGCTTAGGTTTGCTCCGTGAGCAGTTCTTC. Translated: CASSLGLLREQFF. This chain links TRBV7-2 with TRBJ2-1; D ambiguous. Germline values: CDR1 SGHTA, CDR2 FQGNSA. The CDR3 contains 13 residues. Trimming cost V 1 base and J 9 bases, with 10 bases left between them.

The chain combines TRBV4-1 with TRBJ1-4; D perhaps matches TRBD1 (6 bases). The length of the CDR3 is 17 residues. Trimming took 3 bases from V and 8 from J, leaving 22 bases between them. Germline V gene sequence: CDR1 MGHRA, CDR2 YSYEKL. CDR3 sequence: CASSHRFPGTQGEKLFF. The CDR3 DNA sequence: TGCGCCAGCAGCCACAGGTTCCCCGGGACCCAGGGGGAAAAACTGTTTTTT.

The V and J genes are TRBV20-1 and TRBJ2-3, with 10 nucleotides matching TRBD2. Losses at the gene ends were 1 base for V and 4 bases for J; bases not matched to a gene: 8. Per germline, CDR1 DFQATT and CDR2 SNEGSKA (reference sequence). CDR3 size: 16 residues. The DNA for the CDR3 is TGCAGTGCTAGAGCTAGCGGGAGCCGGGTCGCAGATACGCAGTATTTT. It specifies CSARASGSRVADTQYF.

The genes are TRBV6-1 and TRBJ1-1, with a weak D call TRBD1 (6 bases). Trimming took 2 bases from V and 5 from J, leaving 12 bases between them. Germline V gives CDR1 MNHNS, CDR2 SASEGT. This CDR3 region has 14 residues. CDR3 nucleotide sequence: TGTGCCAGCAGTGAAAGGGGGGCGAATACTGAAGCTTTCTTT. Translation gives CASSERGANTEAFF.

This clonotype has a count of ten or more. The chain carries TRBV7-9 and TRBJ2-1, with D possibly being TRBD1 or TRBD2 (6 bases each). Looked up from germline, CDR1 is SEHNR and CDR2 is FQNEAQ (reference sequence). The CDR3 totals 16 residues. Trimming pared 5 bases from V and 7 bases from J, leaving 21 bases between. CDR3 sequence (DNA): TGTGCCAGCAGCCAACCTGGGGGGCCTCGGGGGAATGAGCAGTTCTTC. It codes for CASSQPGGPRGNEQFF.

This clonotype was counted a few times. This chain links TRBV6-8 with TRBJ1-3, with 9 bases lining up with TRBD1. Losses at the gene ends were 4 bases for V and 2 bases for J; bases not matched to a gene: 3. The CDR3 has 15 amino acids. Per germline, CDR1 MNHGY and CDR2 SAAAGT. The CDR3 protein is CASSSHRGPGNTIYF. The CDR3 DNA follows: TGTGCCAGCAGTTCTCACAGGGGGCCTGGAAACACCATATATTTT.

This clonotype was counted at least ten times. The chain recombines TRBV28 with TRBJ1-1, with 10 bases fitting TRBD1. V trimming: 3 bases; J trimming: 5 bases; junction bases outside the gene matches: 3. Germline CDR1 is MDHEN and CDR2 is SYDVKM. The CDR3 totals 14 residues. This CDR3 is CASSLDRGGTEAFF. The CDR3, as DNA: TGTGCCAGCAGTTTGGACAGGGGGGGAACTGAAGCTTTCTTT.

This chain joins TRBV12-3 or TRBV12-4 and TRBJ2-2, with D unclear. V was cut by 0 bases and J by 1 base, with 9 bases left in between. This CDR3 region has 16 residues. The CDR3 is CASSLALPGNTGELFF. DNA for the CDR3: TGTGCCAGCAGTTTAGCACTACCAGGGAACACCGGGGAGCTGTTTTTT.

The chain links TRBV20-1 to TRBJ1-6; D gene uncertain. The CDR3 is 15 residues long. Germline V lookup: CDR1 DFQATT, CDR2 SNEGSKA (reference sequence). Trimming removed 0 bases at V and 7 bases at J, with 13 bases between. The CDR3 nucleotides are TGCAGTGCTAGAGATGGAGCTCCCCAGAATTCACCCCTCCACTTT. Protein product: CSARDGAPQNSPLHF.